This T cell receptor beta chain stems from a study of persistence of HIV-infected CD4 T cells. Study in general: Median time on suppressive ART was about eight years. General study points: CMV- and Gag-responding cells had lower TCRbeta richness than CD3/CD28-responding cells.

This was the immunoSEQ version 4 assay in survey mode. Measured with immunoSEQ multiplex PCR; TCRdb has only the in-frame clones, and not every one. The repertoire has 37,000 or so clones, roughly 86% of them found once; the top ten carry approximately 1.3%. Anti-CD3/anti-CD28 beads served as a nonspecific positive control stimulus. Sorting of responding CD4+ T cells relied on upregulated CD40 ligand together with CD69. In regard to this clone: Its specificity is unknown.

The sample consisted of CD4+ T cells sorted from PBMCs after approximately 19-hour stimulation, taken from a patient who received antiretroviral therapy. This clonotype was obtained from an adult man with HIV who was CMV-seropositive.

CDR3 DNA: TGTGCCAGCAGGCAGGACAGGGAAGGCTACACCTTC. Translating it yields CASRQDREGYTF. The V and J genes are TRBV2 and TRBJ1-2; TRBD1 agrees at 8 bases. Germline trimming cut 6 bases from V and 8 bases from J; bases unmatched to any gene: 5. This CDR3 is 12 amino acids long. Germline V gene sequence: CDR1 SNHLY, CDR2 FYNNEI.